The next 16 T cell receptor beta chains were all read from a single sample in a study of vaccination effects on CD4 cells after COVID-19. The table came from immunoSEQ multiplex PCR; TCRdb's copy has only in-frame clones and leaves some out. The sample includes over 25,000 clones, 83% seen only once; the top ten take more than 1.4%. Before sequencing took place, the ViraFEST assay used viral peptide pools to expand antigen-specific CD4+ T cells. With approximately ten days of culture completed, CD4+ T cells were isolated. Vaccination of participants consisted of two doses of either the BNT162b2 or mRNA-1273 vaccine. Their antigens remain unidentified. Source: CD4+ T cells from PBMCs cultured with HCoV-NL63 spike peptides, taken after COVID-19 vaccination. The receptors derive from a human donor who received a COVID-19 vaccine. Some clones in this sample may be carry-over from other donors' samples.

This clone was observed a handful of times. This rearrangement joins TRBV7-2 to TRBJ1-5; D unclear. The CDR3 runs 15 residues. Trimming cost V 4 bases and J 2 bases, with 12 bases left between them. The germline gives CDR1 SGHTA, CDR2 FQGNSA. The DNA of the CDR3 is TGTGCCAGCAGCTCAGATCCTTTCGGCAATCAGCCCCAGCATTTT. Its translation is CASSSDPFGNQPQHF.

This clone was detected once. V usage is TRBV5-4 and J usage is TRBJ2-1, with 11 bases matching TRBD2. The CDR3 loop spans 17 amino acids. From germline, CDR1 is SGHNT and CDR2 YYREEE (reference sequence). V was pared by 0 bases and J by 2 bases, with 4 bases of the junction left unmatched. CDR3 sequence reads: CASSLGLAGYPYNEQFF. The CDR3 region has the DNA TGTGCCAGCAGCTTGGGACTAGCGGGGTATCCCTACAATGAGCAGTTCTTC.

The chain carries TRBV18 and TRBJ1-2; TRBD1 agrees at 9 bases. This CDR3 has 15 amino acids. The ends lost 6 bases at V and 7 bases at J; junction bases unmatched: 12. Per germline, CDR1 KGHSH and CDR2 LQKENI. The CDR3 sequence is CASSVGQGGTAGYTF. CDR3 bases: TGTGCCAGCTCGGTGGGACAGGGTGGAACGGCTGGCTACACCTTC. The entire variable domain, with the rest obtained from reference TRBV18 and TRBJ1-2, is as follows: NAGVMQNPRHLVRRRGQEARLRCSPMKGHSHVYWYRQLPEEGLKFMVYLQKENIIDESGMPKERFSAEFPKEGPSILRIQQVVRGDSAAYFCASSVGQGGTAGYTFGSGTRLTVV.

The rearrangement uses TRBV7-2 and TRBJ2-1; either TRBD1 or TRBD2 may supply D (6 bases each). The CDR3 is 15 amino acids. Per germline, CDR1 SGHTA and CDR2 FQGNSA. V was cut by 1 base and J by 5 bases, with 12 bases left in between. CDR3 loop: CASSLVQGRNNEQFF. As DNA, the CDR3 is TGTGCCAGCAGCTTAGTTCAGGGGAGGAACAATGAGCAGTTCTTC.

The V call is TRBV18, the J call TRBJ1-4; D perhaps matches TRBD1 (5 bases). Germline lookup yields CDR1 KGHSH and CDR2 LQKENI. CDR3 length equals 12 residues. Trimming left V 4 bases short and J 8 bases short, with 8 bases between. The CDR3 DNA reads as TGTGCCAGCTCACGAGACAGAGAAAAACTGTTTTTT. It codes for CASSRDREKLFF.

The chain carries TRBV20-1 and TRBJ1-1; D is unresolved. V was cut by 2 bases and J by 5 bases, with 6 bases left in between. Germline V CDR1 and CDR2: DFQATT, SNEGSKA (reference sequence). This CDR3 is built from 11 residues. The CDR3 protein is CSARQMTEAFF. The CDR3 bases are TGCAGTGCTAGACAGATGACTGAAGCTTTCTTT.

The CDR3 region is CASSVGGLAGMNTEAFF. CDR3 bases: TGTGCCAGCAGCGTAGGCGGACTGGCAGGGATGAACACTGAAGCTTTCTTT. The rearrangement uses TRBV9 and TRBJ1-1, with a tentative D call TRBD1 (5 bases). This CDR3 contains 17 residues. CDR1 and CDR2 (germline): SGDLS, YYNGEE. Trimming took 0 bases from V and 0 from J, leaving 15 bases between them. The full variable domain, its missing parts supplied by reference TRBV9 and TRBJ1-1, is DSGVTQTPKHLITATGQRVTLRCSPRSGDLSVYWYQQSLDQGLQFLIQYYNGEERAKGNILERFSAQQFPDLHSELNLSSLELGDSALYFCASSVGGLAGMNTEAFFGQGTRLTVV.

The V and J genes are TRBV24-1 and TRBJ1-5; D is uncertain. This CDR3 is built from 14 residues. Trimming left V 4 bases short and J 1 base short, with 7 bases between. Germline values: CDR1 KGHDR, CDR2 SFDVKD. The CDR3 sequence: CATSDFTSNQPQHF. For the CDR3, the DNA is TGTGCCACCAGTGACTTCACCAGCAATCAGCCCCAGCATTTT.

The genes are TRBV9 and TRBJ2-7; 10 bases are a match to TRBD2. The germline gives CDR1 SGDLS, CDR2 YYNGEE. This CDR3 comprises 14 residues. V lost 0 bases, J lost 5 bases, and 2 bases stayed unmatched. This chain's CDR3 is CASSVGGLADEQYF. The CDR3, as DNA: TGTGCCAGCAGCGTAGGCGGACTAGCGGACGAGCAGTACTTC.

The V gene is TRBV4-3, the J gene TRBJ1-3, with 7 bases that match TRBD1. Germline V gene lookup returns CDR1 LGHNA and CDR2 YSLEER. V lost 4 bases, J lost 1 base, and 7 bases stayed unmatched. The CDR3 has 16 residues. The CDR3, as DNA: TGCGCCAGCAGCCGGAACAGGGGATTTTCTGGAAACACCATATATTTT. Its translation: CASSRNRGFSGNTIYF.

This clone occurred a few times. CDR3 in DNA: TGTGCCAGCAGTTCTCCGGGACTGGTTAGGTATGAGCAGTTCTTC. Protein product: CASSSPGLVRYEQFF. The chain uses TRBV27 and TRBJ2-1; possibly TRBD2 for D (6 bases). There are 15 residues in the CDR3. The V end was cut by 4 bases, the J end by 8 bases, with 18 bases between. Germline V CDR1 and CDR2: MNHEY, SMNVEV (reference sequence).

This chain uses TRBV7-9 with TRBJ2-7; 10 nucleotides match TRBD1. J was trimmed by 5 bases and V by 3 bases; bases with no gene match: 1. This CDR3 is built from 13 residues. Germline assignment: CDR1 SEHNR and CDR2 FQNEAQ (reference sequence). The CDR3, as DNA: TGTGCCAGCAGCTTGGGACAGGGGAACGAGCAGTACGTC. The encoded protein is CASSLGQGNEQYV.

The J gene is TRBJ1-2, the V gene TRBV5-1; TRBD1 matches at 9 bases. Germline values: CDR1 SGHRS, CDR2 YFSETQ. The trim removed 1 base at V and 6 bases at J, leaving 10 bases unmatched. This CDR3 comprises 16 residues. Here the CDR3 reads CASSLRWDRDSDGYTF. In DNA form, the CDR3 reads TGCGCCAGCAGCTTGCGTTGGGACAGGGACTCGGATGGCTACACCTTC.

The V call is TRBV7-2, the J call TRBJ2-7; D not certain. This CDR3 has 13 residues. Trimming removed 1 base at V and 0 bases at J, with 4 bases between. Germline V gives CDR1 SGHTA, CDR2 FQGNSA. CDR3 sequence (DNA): TGTGCCAGCAGCTTAGTGCACTCCTACGAGCAGTACGTC. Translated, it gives CASSLVHSYEQYV.

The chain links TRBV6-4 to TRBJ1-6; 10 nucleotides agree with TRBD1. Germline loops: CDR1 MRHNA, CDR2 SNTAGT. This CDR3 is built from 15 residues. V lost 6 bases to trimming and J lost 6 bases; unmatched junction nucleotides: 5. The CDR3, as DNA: TGTGCCAGCAGGCCGGGACAGGGGTCTAATTCACCCCTCCACTTT. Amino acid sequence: CASRPGQGSNSPLHF.

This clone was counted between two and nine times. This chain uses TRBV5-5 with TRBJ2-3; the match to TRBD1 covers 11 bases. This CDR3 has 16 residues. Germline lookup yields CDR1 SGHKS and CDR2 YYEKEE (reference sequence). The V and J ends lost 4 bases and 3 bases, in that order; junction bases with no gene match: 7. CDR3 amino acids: CASSVLGTGGTDTQYF. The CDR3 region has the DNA TGTGCCAGCAGCGTACTAGGGACAGGGGGAACAGATACGCAGTATTTT.